This T cell receptor beta chain was observed in a study of cytomegalovirus exposure and HLA in healthy donors. Study-wide results and limits: A link between a missense DCLRE1C variant and TCR beta V- and J-gene trimming emerged from a later analysis.

Primers included in the PCR were 60 Vbeta and 13 Jbeta primers. Sequencing was performed with immunoSEQ multiplex PCR; in TCRdb, only in-frame clones are kept and a portion is missing. The sample lists some 150,000 clones, 80% occurring once. This clone has only one observation. The target antigen is unknown. The germline V gene has CDR1 SGHTA and CDR2 FQGTGA. The CDR3 runs to 13 residues. The J segment lost 6 bases and the V segment lost 2 bases, leaving 1 base of the junction unmatched. The specimen sequenced was PBMCs. The chain joins TRBV7-3 to TRBJ2-3, with 8 bases aligning to TRBD2. The TCR was taken from a young man in good health and CMV-seropositive. For the CDR3, the DNA is TGTGCCAGCAGCTTACGGGAGGGCGATACGCAGTATTTT. Translated, it gives CASSLREGDTQYF.